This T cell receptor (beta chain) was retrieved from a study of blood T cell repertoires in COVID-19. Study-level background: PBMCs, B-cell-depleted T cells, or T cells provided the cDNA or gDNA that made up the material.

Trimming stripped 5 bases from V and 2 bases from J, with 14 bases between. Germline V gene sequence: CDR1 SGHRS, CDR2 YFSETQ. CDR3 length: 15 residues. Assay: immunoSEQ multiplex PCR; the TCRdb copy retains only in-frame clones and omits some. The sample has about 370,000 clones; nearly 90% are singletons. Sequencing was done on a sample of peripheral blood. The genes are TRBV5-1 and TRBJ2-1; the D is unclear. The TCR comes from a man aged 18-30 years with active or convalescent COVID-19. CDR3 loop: CASSTQRIAYNEQFF. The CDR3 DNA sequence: TGCGCCAGCAGTACCCAGAGGATCGCCTACAATGAGCAGTTCTTC.